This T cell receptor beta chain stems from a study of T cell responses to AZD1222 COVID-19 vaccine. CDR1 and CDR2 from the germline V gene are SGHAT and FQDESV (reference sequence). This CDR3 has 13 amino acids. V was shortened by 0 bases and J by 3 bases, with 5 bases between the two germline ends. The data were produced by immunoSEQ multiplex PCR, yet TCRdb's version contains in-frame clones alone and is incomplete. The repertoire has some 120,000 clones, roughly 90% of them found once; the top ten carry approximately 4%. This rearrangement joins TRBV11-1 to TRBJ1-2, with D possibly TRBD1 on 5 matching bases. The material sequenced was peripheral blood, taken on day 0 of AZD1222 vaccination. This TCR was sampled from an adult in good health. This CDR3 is CASSLAGDYGYTF. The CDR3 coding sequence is TGTGCCAGCAGCTTAGCAGGGGACTATGGCTACACCTTC.